The rows below give T cell receptor beta chains drawn from one sample of a study of T cell repertoires in cytomegalovirus infection. One entry per CDR3 protein, called by TCRdb with MiXCR from the reads. The profile shows 300,000 to 400,000 distinct CDR3 sequences, just under 30% of them singletons. Their target antigens are unknown. The specimen comprised cultured PBMCs, sampled from culture after CMV antigen stimulation. These receptors all come from a human donor in good health (CMV status not recorded). Some clones in this sample may be carry-over from other donors' samples. CDR3s include the opening cysteine and the closing phenylalanine or tryptophan. D genes are given only for firm matches. Clone size is stated in some rows and not others, as once, few, many or a class when expanded.

V gene: TRBV12-3/TRBV12-4
CDR3 length: 15
J gene: TRBJ2-5
D gene: NA
clone size: few
CDR3 protein: CASSAGHLEGETQYF
CDR3 DNA: TGTGCCAGCAGCGCGGGACACTTGGAGGGGGAGACCCAGTACTTC

V gene: TRBV12-3/TRBV12-4
CDR3 length: 14
J gene: TRBJ1-1
D gene: NA
clone size: NA
CDR3 protein: CASSLWQPNTEAFF
CDR3 DNA: TGTGCCAGCAGTTTATGGCAACCGAACACTGAAGCTTTCTTT

V gene: TRBV6-6
CDR3 length: 11
J gene: TRBJ2-7
D gene: NA
clone size: NA
CDR3 protein: CASSYKYEQYF
CDR3 DNA: TGTGCCAGCAGTTACAAGTACGAGCAGTACTTC

V gene: TRBV7-9
CDR3 length: 15
J gene: TRBJ1-6
D gene: NA
clone size: once
CDR3 protein: CASSFGDSYNSPLHF
CDR3 DNA: TGTGCCAGCAGCTTCGGGGACTCCTATAATTCACCCCTCCACTTT

V gene: TRBV10-3
CDR3 length: 13
J gene: TRBJ2-3
D gene: NA
clone size: few
CDR3 protein: CAISAESTDTQYF
CDR3 DNA: TGTGCCATCAGTGCGGAGAGCACAGATACGCAGTATTTT

V gene: TRBV7-9
CDR3 length: 15
J gene: TRBJ2-1
D gene: TRBD2
clone size: NA
CDR3 protein: CASSATGTNYNEQFF
CDR3 DNA: TGTGCCAGCAGCGCCACCGGGACTAACTACAATGAGCAGTTCTTC

V gene: TRBV23-1
CDR3 length: 16
J gene: TRBJ2-7
D gene: NA
clone size: few
CDR3 protein: CASSQSGCGPSDEQYF
CDR3 DNA: TGCGCCAGCAGTCAATCCGGTTGCGGACCGAGCGACGAGCAGTACTTC

V gene: TRBV7-3
CDR3 length: 13
J gene: TRBJ1-5
D gene: NA
clone size: NA
CDR3 protein: CASTLREVEPQHF
CDR3 DNA: TGTGCCAGCACCCTCCGGGAGGTCGAGCCCCAGCATTTT

V gene: TRBV14
CDR3 length: 16
J gene: TRBJ2-1
D gene: TRBD2
clone size: few
CDR3 protein: CASSQAVSGTSNEQFF
CDR3 DNA: TGTGCCAGCAGCCAAGCGGTTAGCGGGACGAGCAATGAGCAGTTCTTC

V gene: TRBV4-1
CDR3 length: 13
J gene: TRBJ2-1
D gene: NA
clone size: NA
CDR3 protein: CASSPSSLNEQFF
CDR3 DNA: TGCGCCAGCTCCCCCTCATCCCTTAATGAGCAGTTCTTC

V gene: TRBV6-5
CDR3 length: 14
J gene: TRBJ1-5
D gene: NA
clone size: few
CDR3 protein: CASRPQQVYQPQHF
CDR3 DNA: TGTGCCAGCAGGCCTCAGCAGGTGTATCAGCCCCAGCATTTT

V gene: TRBV19
CDR3 length: 15
J gene: TRBJ2-7
D gene: TRBD1
clone size: NA
CDR3 protein: CASNPRTGGSYEQYF
CDR3 DNA: TGTGCCAGTAACCCGAGGACAGGGGGCTCCTACGAGCAGTACTTC

V gene: TRBV12-3/TRBV12-4
CDR3 length: 12
J gene: TRBJ1-5
D gene: TRBD1
clone size: few
CDR3 protein: CASSSGQVLLHF
CDR3 DNA: TGTGCCAGCAGTTCGGGACAGGTCCTCTTGCATTTT

V gene: TRBV6-1
CDR3 length: 14
J gene: TRBJ1-1
D gene: NA
clone size: many
CDR3 protein: CASGLLGFDTEAFF
CDR3 DNA: TGTGCCAGCGGCCTCCTCGGATTCGACACTGAAGCTTTCTTT

V gene: TRBV29-1
CDR3 length: 16
J gene: TRBJ1-2
D gene: NA
clone size: few
CDR3 protein: CSVVGRRWGPNYGYTF
CDR3 DNA: TGCAGCGTTGTTGGGAGGAGGTGGGGGCCTAACTATGGCTACACCTTC

V gene: TRBV28
CDR3 length: 14
J gene: TRBJ1-1
D gene: NA
clone size: few
CDR3 protein: CASSLRGLHTEAFF
CDR3 DNA: TGTGCCAGCAGTTTACGGGGGTTACACACTGAAGCTTTCTTT

V gene: TRBV12-3/TRBV12-4
CDR3 length: 15
J gene: TRBJ1-1
D gene: NA
clone size: few
CDR3 protein: CASSLAQAVGTEAFF
CDR3 DNA: TGTGCCAGCAGTTTAGCGCAGGCGGTAGGCACTGAAGCTTTCTTT

V gene: TRBV7-2
CDR3 length: 15
J gene: TRBJ1-5
D gene: NA
clone size: few
CDR3 protein: CASSLGGGMNQPQHF
CDR3 DNA: TGTGCCAGCAGCTTAGGGGGAGGGATGAATCAGCCCCAGCATTTT

V gene: TRBV6-5
CDR3 length: 15
J gene: TRBJ2-2
D gene: NA
clone size: NA
CDR3 protein: CASSYSGYLTGELFF
CDR3 DNA: TGTGCCAGCAGTTACTCCGGATATCTTACCGGGGAGCTGTTTTTT

V gene: TRBV20-1
CDR3 length: 14
J gene: TRBJ2-1
D gene: TRBD2
clone size: NA
CDR3 protein: CSARVGGRANEQFF
CDR3 DNA: TGCAGTGCTAGAGTCGGGGGGAGGGCCAATGAGCAGTTCTTC

V gene: TRBV7-9
CDR3 length: 13
J gene: TRBJ2-5
D gene: NA
clone size: few
CDR3 protein: CASSLLYQETQYF
CDR3 DNA: TGTGCCAGCAGCTTACTCTATCAAGAGACCCAGTACTTC

V gene: TRBV30
CDR3 length: 14
J gene: TRBJ1-2
D gene: NA
clone size: NA
CDR3 protein: CAWTFRRVNYGYTF
CDR3 DNA: TGTGCCTGGACGTTTCGAAGGGTTAACTATGGCTACACCTTC

V gene: TRBV4-1
CDR3 length: 17
J gene: TRBJ2-5
D gene: TRBD2
clone size: NA
CDR3 protein: CASSQDPIAGQQETQYF
CDR3 DNA: TGCGCCAGCAGTCAAGATCCAATAGCGGGCCAACAAGAGACCCAGTACTTC

V gene: TRBV11-1
CDR3 length: 15
J gene: TRBJ2-1
D gene: NA
clone size: few
CDR3 protein: CASSLDPARGDEQFF
CDR3 DNA: TGTGCCAGCAGCTTAGACCCCGCACGAGGCGATGAGCAGTTCTTC

V gene: TRBV5-1
CDR3 length: 14
J gene: TRBJ1-2
D gene: TRBD1
clone size: NA
CDR3 protein: CASSLETGFSGYTF
CDR3 DNA: TGCGCCAGCAGCTTGGAGACAGGGTTCAGCGGCTACACCTTC

V gene: TRBV29-1
CDR3 length: 15
J gene: TRBJ2-3
D gene: NA
clone size: NA
CDR3 protein: CSVEGTAERADTQYF
CDR3 DNA: TGCAGCGTTGAAGGAACAGCGGAGCGGGCAGATACGCAGTATTTT

V gene: TRBV7-9
CDR3 length: 13
J gene: TRBJ2-1
D gene: NA
clone size: few
CDR3 protein: CASSVGAGNEQFF
CDR3 DNA: TGTGCCAGCAGCGTCGGGGCGGGCAATGAGCAGTTCTTC

V gene: TRBV18
CDR3 length: 14
J gene: TRBJ2-7
D gene: TRBD1
clone size: NA
CDR3 protein: CASSPPGQYREQYF
CDR3 DNA: TGTGCCAGCTCCCCCCCGGGACAGTATCGGGAGCAGTACTTC

V gene: TRBV7-8
CDR3 length: 14
J gene: TRBJ1-6
D gene: NA
clone size: many
CDR3 protein: CASSLVGGGSPLHF
CDR3 DNA: TGTGCCAGCAGCTTGGTTGGGGGCGGTTCACCCCTCCACTTT

V gene: TRBV7-3
CDR3 length: 13
J gene: TRBJ2-2
D gene: NA
clone size: NA
CDR3 protein: CASSTGTTGELFF
CDR3 DNA: TGTGCCAGCAGCACCGGGACGACCGGGGAGCTGTTTTTT

V gene: TRBV7-2
CDR3 length: 12
J gene: TRBJ2-7
D gene: NA
clone size: NA
CDR3 protein: CASSPTDSEQYF
CDR3 DNA: TGTGCCAGCAGCCCGACCGACTCCGAGCAGTACTTC

V gene: TRBV10-3
CDR3 length: 13
J gene: TRBJ2-7
D gene: NA
clone size: many
CDR3 protein: CAISELGGGEQYF
CDR3 DNA: TGTGCCATCAGTGAGTTAGGAGGTGGCGAGCAGTACTTC

V gene: TRBV3-1
CDR3 length: 16
J gene: TRBJ2-2
D gene: NA
clone size: NA
CDR3 protein: CASSIGGTPFTGELFF
CDR3 DNA: TGTGCCAGCAGCATAGGGGGGACTCCATTCACCGGGGAGCTGTTTTTT

V gene: TRBV25-1
CDR3 length: 14
J gene: TRBJ2-7
D gene: TRBD1
clone size: NA
CDR3 protein: CASSGPTGLHEQYF
CDR3 DNA: TGTGCCAGCAGTGGGCCGACAGGGCTCCACGAGCAGTACTTC

V gene: TRBV24-1
CDR3 length: 15
J gene: TRBJ2-5
D gene: NA
clone size: NA
CDR3 protein: CATSDPGRFQETQYF
CDR3 DNA: TGTGCCACCAGTGATCCGGGACGGTTCCAAGAGACCCAGTACTTC

V gene: TRBV6-6
CDR3 length: 18
J gene: TRBJ1-3
D gene: TRBD1
clone size: NA
CDR3 protein: CASSYSRDRVKLRNTIYF
CDR3 DNA: TGTGCCAGCAGTTATTCCCGGGACAGGGTGAAACTGAGAAACACCATATATTTT

V gene: TRBV11-2
CDR3 length: 16
J gene: TRBJ2-1
D gene: NA
clone size: NA
CDR3 protein: CASSPEAGSQYNEQFF
CDR3 DNA: TGTGCCAGCAGTCCAGAGGCGGGATCCCAATACAATGAGCAGTTCTTC

V gene: TRBV2
CDR3 length: 15
J gene: TRBJ1-5
D gene: NA
clone size: NA
CDR3 protein: CASSEIRATNQPQHF
CDR3 DNA: TGTGCCAGCAGTGAGATCCGGGCCACCAATCAGCCCCAGCATTTT

V gene: TRBV6-6
CDR3 length: 16
J gene: TRBJ2-1
D gene: TRBD2
clone size: NA
CDR3 protein: CASTGTSGPAYNEQFF
CDR3 DNA: TGTGCCAGCACCGGGACTAGCGGGCCGGCTTACAATGAGCAGTTCTTC

V gene: TRBV30
CDR3 length: 12
J gene: TRBJ1-4
D gene: NA
clone size: NA
CDR3 protein: CACRQLNEKLFF
CDR3 DNA: TGTGCCTGCAGACAGCTTAATGAAAAACTGTTTTTT

V gene: TRBV7-9
CDR3 length: 14
J gene: TRBJ2-6
D gene: NA
clone size: NA
CDR3 protein: CASSLLAGANVLTF
CDR3 DNA: TGTGCCAGCAGCTTATTGGCTGGGGCCAACGTCCTGACTTTC

V gene: TRBV28
CDR3 length: 15
J gene: TRBJ1-5
D gene: TRBD1
clone size: NA
CDR3 protein: CASSSTGTAGQPQHF
CDR3 DNA: TGTGCCAGCAGTTCCACAGGGACAGCGGGTCAGCCCCAGCATTTT

V gene: TRBV19
CDR3 length: 14
J gene: TRBJ1-6
D gene: NA
clone size: few
CDR3 protein: CASRHPGDNSPLHF
CDR3 DNA: TGTGCCAGTAGGCACCCCGGAGATAATTCACCCCTCCACTTT

V gene: TRBV11-2
CDR3 length: 15
J gene: TRBJ1-4
D gene: TRBD1
clone size: NA
CDR3 protein: CASSPGDRGNKKLFF
CDR3 DNA: TGTGCCAGCAGCCCCGGGGACAGGGGGAATAAAAAACTGTTTTTT

V gene: TRBV6-2/TRBV6-3
CDR3 length: 15
J gene: TRBJ2-3
D gene: TRBD2
clone size: NA
CDR3 protein: CASSRNGGGADTQYF
CDR3 DNA: TGTGCCAGCAGTCGTAACGGGGGGGGGGCAGATACGCAGTATTTT

V gene: TRBV4-2
CDR3 length: 17
J gene: TRBJ2-3
D gene: TRBD2
clone size: NA
CDR3 protein: CASSQVGSSGSTDTQYF
CDR3 DNA: TGTGCCAGCAGCCAAGTTGGGTCTAGCGGGAGCACAGATACGCAGTATTTT

V gene: TRBV7-2
CDR3 length: 16
J gene: TRBJ2-5
D gene: NA
clone size: medium-sized
CDR3 protein: CASSPSRGGIGETQYF
CDR3 DNA: TGTGCCAGCAGCCCCTCCCGTGGGGGGATAGGAGAGACCCAGTACTTC

V gene: TRBV5-1
CDR3 length: 21
J gene: TRBJ2-1
D gene: TRBD2
clone size: NA
CDR3 protein: CASSLAPSGRATPADLREQFF
CDR3 DNA: TGCGCCAGCAGCTTGGCCCCTAGCGGGAGGGCCACCCCAGCTGACCTACGGGAGCAGTTCTTC

V gene: TRBV28
CDR3 length: 13
J gene: TRBJ1-2
D gene: TRBD1
clone size: NA
CDR3 protein: CASRLAGGRGYTF
CDR3 DNA: TGTGCCAGCAGATTGGCAGGGGGCCGGGGCTACACCTTC

V gene: TRBV20-1
CDR3 length: 12
J gene: TRBJ1-2
D gene: NA
clone size: once
CDR3 protein: CSLAQGNYGYTF
CDR3 DNA: TGCAGCCTGGCGCAGGGAAACTATGGCTACACCTTC

V gene: TRBV5-4
CDR3 length: 14
J gene: TRBJ1-1
D gene: TRBD1
clone size: NA
CDR3 protein: CASSLDRGGTEAFF
CDR3 DNA: TGTGCCAGCAGCCTCGACAGGGGTGGAACTGAAGCTTTCTTT

V gene: TRBV28
CDR3 length: 15
J gene: TRBJ1-5
D gene: NA
clone size: NA
CDR3 protein: CASLPAPPGNQPQHF
CDR3 DNA: TGTGCCAGCCTCCCCGCACCCCCCGGCAATCAGCCCCAGCATTTT

V gene: TRBV5-1
CDR3 length: 15
J gene: TRBJ2-1
D gene: TRBD2
clone size: NA
CDR3 protein: CASSLSSGGAGEQFF
CDR3 DNA: TGCGCCAGCAGCTTGTCTAGCGGGGGGGCCGGCGAGCAGTTCTTC

V gene: TRBV6-5
CDR3 length: 15
J gene: TRBJ1-2
D gene: NA
clone size: NA
CDR3 protein: CASSYAAPGNYGYTF
CDR3 DNA: TGTGCCAGCAGTTACGCAGCCCCCGGGAATTATGGCTACACCTTC

V gene: TRBV28
CDR3 length: 17
J gene: TRBJ2-1
D gene: TRBD2
clone size: NA
CDR3 protein: CASRTPKTSGGHNEQFF
CDR3 DNA: TGTGCCAGCAGGACCCCCAAAACTAGCGGGGGGCACAATGAGCAGTTCTTC